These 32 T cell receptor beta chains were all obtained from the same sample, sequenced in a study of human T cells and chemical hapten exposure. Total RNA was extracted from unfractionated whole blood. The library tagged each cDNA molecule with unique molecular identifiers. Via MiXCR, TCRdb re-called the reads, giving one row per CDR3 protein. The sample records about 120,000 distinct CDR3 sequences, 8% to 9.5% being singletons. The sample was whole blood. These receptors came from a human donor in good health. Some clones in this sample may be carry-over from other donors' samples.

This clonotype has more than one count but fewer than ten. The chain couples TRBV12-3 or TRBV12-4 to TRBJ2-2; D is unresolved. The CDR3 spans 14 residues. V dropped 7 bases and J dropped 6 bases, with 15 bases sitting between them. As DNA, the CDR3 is TGTGCCAGCAACTTCGGAACAAGACCCGGGGAGCTGTTTTTT. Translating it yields CASNFGTRPGELFF.

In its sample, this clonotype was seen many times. The chain's CDR3 is CASSYSSLTSGGESTDTQYF. For the CDR3, the DNA is TGTGCCAGCAGTTACTCGAGTTTAACTAGCGGGGGGGAAAGCACAGATACGCAGTATTTT. The chain carries TRBV6-5 and TRBJ2-3, with TRBD2 identical over 13 bases. The CDR3 is 20 residues long. J gave up 0 bases and V 0 bases, and 9 bases lay outside the gene matches. Germline V gives CDR1 MNHEY, CDR2 SVGAGI.

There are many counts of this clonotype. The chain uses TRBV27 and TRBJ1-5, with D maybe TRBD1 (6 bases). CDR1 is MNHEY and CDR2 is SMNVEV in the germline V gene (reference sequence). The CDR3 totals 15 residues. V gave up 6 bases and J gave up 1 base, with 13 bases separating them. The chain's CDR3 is CASSLDRLSNQPQHF. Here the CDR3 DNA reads TGTGCCAGCAGCCTCGACAGGTTGAGCAATCAGCCCCAGCATTTT.

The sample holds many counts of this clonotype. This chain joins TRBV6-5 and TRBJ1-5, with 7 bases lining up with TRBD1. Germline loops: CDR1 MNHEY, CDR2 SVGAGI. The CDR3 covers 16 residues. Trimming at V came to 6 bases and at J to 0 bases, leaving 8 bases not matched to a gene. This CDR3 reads CASSAQGLDSNQPQHF. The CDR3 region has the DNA TGTGCCAGCAGCGCACAGGGGTTGGATAGCAATCAGCCCCAGCATTTT.

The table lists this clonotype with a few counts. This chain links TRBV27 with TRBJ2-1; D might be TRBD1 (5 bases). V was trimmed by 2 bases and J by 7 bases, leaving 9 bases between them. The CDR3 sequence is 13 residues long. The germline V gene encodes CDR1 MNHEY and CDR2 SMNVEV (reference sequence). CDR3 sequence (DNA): TGTGCCAGCAGTTTAAACAGGTTTAATGAGCAGTTCTTC. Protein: CASSLNRFNEQFF.

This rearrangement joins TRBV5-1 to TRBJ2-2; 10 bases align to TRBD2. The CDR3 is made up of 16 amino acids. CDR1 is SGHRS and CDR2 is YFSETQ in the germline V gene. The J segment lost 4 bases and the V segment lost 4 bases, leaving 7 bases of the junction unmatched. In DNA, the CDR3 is TGCGCCAGCAGCCAAAGCGGGGGGGCGCGCACCGGGGAGCTGTTTTTT. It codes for CASSQSGGARTGELFF.

CDR3: CASSSYSGANVLTF. Written as DNA, the CDR3 is TGTGCCAGCAGTTCCTACTCTGGGGCCAACGTCCTGACTTTC. This sequence joins TRBV6-5 and TRBJ2-6; D gene ambiguous. This CDR3 region has 14 residues. Deletions cut 4 bases from V and 0 bases from J, with 4 bases between. The germline V gene has CDR1 MNHEY and CDR2 SVGAGI.

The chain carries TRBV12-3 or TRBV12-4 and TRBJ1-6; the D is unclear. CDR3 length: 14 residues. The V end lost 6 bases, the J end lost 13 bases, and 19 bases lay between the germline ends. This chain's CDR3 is CASRAGEGGDPLHF. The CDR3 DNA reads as TGTGCCAGCAGGGCCGGGGAGGGTGGTGATCCCCTCCACTTT.

DNA for the CDR3: TGCAGCGTTGAACCCAAATTGCATCTGAACACTGAAGCTTTCTTT. Its translation: CSVEPKLHLNTEAFF. J is TRBJ1-1 and V is TRBV29-1, with D unclear. The V end was cut by 2 bases, the J end by 0 bases, with 13 bases between. The CDR3 covers 15 residues. Germline CDR1 is SQVTM and CDR2 is ANQGSEA.

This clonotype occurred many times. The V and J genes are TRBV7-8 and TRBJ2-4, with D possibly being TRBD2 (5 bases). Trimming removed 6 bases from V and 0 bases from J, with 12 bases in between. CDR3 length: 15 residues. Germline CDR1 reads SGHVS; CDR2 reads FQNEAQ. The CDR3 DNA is TGTGCCAGCAGTTGGGAGTTGACAGCCAAAAACATTCAGTACTTC. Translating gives CASSWELTAKNIQYF.

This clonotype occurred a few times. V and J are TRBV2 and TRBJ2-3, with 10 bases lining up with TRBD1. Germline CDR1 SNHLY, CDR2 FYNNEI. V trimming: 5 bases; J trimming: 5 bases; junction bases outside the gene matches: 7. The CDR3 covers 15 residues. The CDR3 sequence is CASSNDRGLVDTQYF. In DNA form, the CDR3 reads TGTGCCAGCAGTAACGACAGGGGGCTGGTAGATACGCAGTATTTT.

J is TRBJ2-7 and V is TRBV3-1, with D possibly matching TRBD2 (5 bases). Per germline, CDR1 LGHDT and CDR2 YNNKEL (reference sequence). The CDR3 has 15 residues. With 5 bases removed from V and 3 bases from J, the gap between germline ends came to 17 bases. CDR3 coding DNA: TGTGCCAGCAGCTTCGGACCCGCGGCGGGCTACGAGCAGTACTTC. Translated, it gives CASSFGPAAGYEQYF.

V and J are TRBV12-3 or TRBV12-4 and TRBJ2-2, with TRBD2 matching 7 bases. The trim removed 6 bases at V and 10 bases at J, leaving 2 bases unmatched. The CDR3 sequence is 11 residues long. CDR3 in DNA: TGTGCCAGCAGACGGGGGGAGGAGCTGTTTTTT. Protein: CASRRGEELFF.

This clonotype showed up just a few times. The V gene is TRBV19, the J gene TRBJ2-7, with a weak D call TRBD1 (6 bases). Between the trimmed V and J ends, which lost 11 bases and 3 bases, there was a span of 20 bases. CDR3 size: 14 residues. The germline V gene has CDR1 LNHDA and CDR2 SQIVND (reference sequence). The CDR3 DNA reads TGTGCCGTCGCAGAGGGACAAGAACACTACGAGCAGTACTTC. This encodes CAVAEGQEHYEQYF.

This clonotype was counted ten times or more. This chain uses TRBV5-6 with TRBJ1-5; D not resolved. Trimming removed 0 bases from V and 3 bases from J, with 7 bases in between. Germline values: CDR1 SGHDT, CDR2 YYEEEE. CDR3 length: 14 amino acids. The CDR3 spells CASSLGHYNQPQHF. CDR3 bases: TGTGCCAGCAGCTTGGGACATTACAATCAGCCCCAGCATTTT. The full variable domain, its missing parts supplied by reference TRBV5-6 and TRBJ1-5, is DAGVTQSPTHLIKTRGQQVTLRCSPKSGHDTVSWYQQALGQGPQFIFQYYEEEERQRGNFPDRFSGHQFPNYSSELNVNALLLGDSALYLCASSLGHYNQPQHFGDGTRLSIL.

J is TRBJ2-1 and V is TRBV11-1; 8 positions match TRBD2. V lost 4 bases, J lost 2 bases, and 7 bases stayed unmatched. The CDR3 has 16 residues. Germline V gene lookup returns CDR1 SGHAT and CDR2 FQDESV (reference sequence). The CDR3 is CASSSLTSGAYNEQFF. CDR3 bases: TGTGCCAGCAGCTCACTTACTAGCGGAGCCTACAATGAGCAGTTCTTC. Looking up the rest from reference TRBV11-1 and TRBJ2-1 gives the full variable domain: EAEVAQSPRYKITEKSQAVAFWCDPISGHATLYWYRQILGQGPELLVQFQDESVVDDSQLPKDRFSAERLKGVDSTLKIQPAELGDSAMYLCASSSLTSGAYNEQFFGPGTRLTVL.

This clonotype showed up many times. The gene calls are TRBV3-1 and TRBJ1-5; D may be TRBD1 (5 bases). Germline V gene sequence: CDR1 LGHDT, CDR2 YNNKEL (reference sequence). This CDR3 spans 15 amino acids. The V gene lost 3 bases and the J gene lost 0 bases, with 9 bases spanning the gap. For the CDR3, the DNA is TGTGCCAGCAGCCAGAGTGGGGGTAGCAATCAGCCCCAGCATTTT. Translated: CASSQSGGSNQPQHF.

The CDR3 sequence: CASSPAGVSTDTQYF. CDR3 DNA sequence: TGTGCCAGCAGTCCAGCGGGGGTAAGCACAGATACGCAGTATTTT. The rearrangement joins TRBV6-2 or TRBV6-3 to TRBJ2-3; 8 bases line up with TRBD2. V shed 5 bases, J shed 0 bases, and the junction held 4 bases outside the gene matches. This CDR3 spans 15 amino acids. CDR1 and CDR2 from the germline V gene are MNHEY and SVGEGT.

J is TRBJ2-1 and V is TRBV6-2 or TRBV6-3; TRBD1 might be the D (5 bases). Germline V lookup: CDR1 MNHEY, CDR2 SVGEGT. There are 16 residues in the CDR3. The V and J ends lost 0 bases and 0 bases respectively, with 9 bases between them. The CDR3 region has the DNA TGTGCCAGCAGTTACTCTACGCAGGGCTCCTACAATGAGCAGTTCTTC. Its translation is CASSYSTQGSYNEQFF.

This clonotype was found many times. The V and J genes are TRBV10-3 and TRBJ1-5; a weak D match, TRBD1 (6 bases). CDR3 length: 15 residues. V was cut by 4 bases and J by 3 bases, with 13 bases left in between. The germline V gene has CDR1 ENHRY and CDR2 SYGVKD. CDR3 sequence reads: CAISGSGVDNQPQHF. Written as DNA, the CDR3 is TGTGCCATCAGTGGATCAGGGGTCGACAATCAGCCCCAGCATTTT.

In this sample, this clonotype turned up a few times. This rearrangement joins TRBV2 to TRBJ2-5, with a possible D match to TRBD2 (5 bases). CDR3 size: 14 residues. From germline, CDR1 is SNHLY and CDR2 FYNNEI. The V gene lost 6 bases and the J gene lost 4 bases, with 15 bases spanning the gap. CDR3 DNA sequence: TGTGCCAGCAGCCTCAGGACTGCTCTAGAGACCCAGTACTTC. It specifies CASSLRTALETQYF.

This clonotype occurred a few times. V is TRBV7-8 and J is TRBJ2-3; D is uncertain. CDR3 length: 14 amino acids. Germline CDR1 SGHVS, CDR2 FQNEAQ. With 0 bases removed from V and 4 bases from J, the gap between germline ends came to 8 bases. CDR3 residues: CASSLARWADTQYF. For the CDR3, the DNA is TGTGCCAGCAGCTTAGCTCGGTGGGCAGATACGCAGTATTTT.

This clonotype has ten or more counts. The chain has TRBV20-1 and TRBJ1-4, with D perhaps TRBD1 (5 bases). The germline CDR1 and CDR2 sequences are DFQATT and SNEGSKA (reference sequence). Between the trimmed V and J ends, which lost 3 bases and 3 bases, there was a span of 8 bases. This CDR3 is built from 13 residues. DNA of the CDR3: TGCAGTGCTAGTGCAGGGTCTAATGAAAAACTGTTTTTT. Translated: CSASAGSNEKLFF.

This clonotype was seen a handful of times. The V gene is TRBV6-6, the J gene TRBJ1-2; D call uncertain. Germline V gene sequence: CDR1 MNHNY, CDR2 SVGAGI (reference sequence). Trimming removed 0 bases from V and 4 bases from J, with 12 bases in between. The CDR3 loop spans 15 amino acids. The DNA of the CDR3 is TGTGCCAGCAGTTACTCGGAAAGGGAGACCTATGGCTACACCTTC. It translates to CASSYSERETYGYTF.

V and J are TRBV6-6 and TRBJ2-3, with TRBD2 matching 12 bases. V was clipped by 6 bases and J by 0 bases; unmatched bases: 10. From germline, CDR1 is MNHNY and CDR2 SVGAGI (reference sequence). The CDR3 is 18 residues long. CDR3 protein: CASRYRLAGASSTDTQYF. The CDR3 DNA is TGTGCCAGCAGGTACAGACTAGCGGGGGCCTCTAGCACAGATACGCAGTATTTT.

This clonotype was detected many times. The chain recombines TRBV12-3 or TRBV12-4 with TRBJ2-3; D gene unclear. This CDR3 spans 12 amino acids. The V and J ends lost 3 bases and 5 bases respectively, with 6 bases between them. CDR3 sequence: CASSFDLDTQYF. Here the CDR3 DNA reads TGTGCCAGCAGTTTTGATCTAGATACGCAGTATTTT.

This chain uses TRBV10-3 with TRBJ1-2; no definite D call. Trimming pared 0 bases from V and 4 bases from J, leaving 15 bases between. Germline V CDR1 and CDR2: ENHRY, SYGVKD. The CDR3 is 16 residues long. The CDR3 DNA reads TGTGCCATCAGTGAGTCGTTAAGGGAGTTTGGCTATGGCTACACCTTC. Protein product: CAISESLREFGYGYTF.

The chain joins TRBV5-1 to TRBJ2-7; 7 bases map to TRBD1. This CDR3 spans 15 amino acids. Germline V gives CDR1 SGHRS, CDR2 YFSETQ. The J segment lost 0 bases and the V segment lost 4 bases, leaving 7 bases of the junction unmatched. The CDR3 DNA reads TGCGCCAGCAGCGGGGGACAGCTGAGCTCCTACGAGCAGTACTTC. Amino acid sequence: CASSGGQLSSYEQYF.

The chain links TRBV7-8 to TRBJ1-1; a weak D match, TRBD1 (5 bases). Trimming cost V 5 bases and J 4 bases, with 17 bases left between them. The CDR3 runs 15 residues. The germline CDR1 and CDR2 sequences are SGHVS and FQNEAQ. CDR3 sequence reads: CASSRGGWGVTEAFF. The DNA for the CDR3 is TGTGCCAGCAGCCGCGGGGGGTGGGGGGTCACTGAAGCTTTCTTT.

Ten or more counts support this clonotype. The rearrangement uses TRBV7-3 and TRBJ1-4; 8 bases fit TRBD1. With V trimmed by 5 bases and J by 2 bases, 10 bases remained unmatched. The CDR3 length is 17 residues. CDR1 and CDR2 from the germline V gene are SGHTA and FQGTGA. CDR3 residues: CASSPRTGKGTNEKLFF. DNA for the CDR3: TGTGCCAGCAGCCCTAGGACAGGGAAAGGGACTAATGAAAAACTGTTTTTT.

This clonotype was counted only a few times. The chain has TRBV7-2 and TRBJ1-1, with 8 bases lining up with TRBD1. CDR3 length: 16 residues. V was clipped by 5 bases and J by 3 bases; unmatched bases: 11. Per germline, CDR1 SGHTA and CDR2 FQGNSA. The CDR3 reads CASSPSETGDDTEAFF. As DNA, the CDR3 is TGTGCCAGCAGCCCCTCCGAGACAGGGGACGACACTGAAGCTTTCTTT.

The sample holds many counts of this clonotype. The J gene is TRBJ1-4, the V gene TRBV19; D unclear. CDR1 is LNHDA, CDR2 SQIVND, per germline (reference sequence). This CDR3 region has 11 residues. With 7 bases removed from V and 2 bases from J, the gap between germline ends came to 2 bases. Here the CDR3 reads CASKTNEKLFF. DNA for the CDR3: TGTGCCAGTAAGACTAATGAAAAACTGTTTTTT.